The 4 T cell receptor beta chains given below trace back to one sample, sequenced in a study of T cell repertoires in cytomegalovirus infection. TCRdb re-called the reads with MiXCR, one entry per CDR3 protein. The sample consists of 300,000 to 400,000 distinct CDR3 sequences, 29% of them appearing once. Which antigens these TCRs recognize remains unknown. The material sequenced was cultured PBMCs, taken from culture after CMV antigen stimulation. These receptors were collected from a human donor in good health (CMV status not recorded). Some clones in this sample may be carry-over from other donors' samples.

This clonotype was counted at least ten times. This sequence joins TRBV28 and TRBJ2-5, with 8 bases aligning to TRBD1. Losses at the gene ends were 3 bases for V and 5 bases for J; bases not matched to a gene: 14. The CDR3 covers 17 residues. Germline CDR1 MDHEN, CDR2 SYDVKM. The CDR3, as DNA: TGTGCCAGCAGTTTGGGGGGCAGGGGGCGTGTATATGAGACCCAGTACTTC. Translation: CASSLGGRGRVYETQYF.

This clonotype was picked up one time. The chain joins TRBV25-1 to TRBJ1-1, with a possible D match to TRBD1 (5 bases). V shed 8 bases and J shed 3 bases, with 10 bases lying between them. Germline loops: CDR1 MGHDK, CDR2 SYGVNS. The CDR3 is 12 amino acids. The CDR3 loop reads CASGRVDTEAFF. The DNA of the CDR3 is TGTGCCAGCGGCAGGGTCGACACTGAAGCTTTCTTT.

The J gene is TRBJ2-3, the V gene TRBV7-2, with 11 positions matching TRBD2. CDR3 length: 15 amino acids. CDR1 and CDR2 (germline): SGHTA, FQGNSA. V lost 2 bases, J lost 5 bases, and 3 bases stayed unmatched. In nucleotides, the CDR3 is TGTGCCAGCAGCTTAACTAGCGGGAGATTAGATACGCAGTATTTT. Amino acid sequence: CASSLTSGRLDTQYF.

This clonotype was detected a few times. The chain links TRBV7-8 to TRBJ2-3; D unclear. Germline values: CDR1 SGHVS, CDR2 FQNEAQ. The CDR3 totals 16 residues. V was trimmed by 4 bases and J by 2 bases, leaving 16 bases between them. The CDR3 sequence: CASSSARGLDTDTQYF. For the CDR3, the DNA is TGTGCCAGCAGCTCTGCGCGTGGGCTTGACACAGATACGCAGTATTTT.